This passage covers 23 T cell receptor beta chains from one sample sequenced in a study of blood T cells in healthy people across ages. Together with a sample-barcoded 5' primer, a J-beta primer mix was included in a second PCR lasting about 7 to 11 cycles. TCRdb processed the 5' RACE reads anew with MiXCR; each CDR3 protein has one entry. The top ten hold about 30% of the sample, which has 700,000 or so distinct CDR3 sequences, around two fifths seen once. The source material was blood. These receptors were collected from a man older than 75 in good health.

This clonotype has ten or more counts. The CDR3 here is CASSLDQGILYF. Written as DNA, the CDR3 is TGTGCCAGCAGCTTAGACCAGGGTATTCTGTACTTC. V and J are TRBV7-9 and TRBJ2-7; possible D gene TRBD1, 5 bases. V lost 1 base to trimming and J lost 12 bases, with 13 bases between them. The CDR3 covers 12 residues. CDR1 and CDR2 (germline): SEHNR, FQNEAQ (reference sequence).

Only a few counts were recorded for this clonotype. The chain links TRBV20-1 to TRBJ2-5, with D unresolved. Trimming took off 0 bases at V and 5 bases at J, with 4 bases between the two ends. The germline V gene has CDR1 DFQATT and CDR2 SNEGSKA (reference sequence). The length of the CDR3 is 11 residues. This CDR3 reads CSARDLETQYF. DNA of the CDR3: TGCAGTGCTAGAGATTTGGAGACCCAGTACTTC.

The rearrangement uses TRBV20-1 and TRBJ2-1; 9 positions agree with TRBD1. The DNA end is more similar to TRBJ2-7, so the J call may be wrong. The CDR3 extends over 15 amino acids. Germline lookup yields CDR1 DFQATT and CDR2 SNEGSKA (reference sequence). Written as DNA, the CDR3 is TGCAGTGCTAAAGGGTGGGGACAGGGCATCAATGAGCAGTACTTC. This sequence encodes CSAKGWGQGINEQYF.

CDR3 in amino acids: CASSFASGTQYF. The CDR3 DNA sequence: TGTGCCAGCAGCTTCGCTTCGGGGACGCAGTATTTT. This chain joins TRBV11-2 and TRBJ2-3; weak D call: TRBD2 (5 bases). With 3 bases removed from V and 9 bases from J, the gap between germline ends came to 10 bases. From germline, CDR1 is SGHAT and CDR2 FQNNGV. The CDR3 is 12 amino acids.

J is TRBJ1-1 and V is TRBV6-1; TRBD1 aligns across 8 bases. Trimming at V came to 9 bases and at J to 3 bases, leaving 18 bases not matched to a gene. The CDR3 is 17 residues long. The germline gives CDR1 MNHNS, CDR2 SASEGT. The CDR3 DNA follows: TGTGCCAGTACGGCGCATGAGACAGGGGTCCGGGACACTGAAGCTTTCTTT. It is translated as CASTAHETGVRDTEAFF.

This clonotype was seen a few times. This chain joins TRBV5-1 and TRBJ1-1; D ambiguous. The length of the CDR3 is 12 residues. The germline gives CDR1 SGHRS, CDR2 YFSETQ. With 7 bases removed from V and 1 base from J, the gap between germline ends came to 8 bases. CDR3 sequence: CASGRGNTEAFF. The DNA for the CDR3 is TGCGCCAGCGGTCGGGGGAACACTGAAGCTTTCTTT.

This clonotype was found a few times. The V gene is TRBV4-3, the J gene TRBJ2-1; 12 bases agree with TRBD2. Germline assignment: CDR1 LGHNA and CDR2 YSLEER. The ends lost 3 bases at V and 7 bases at J; junction bases unmatched: 16. CDR3 size: 19 residues. CDR3 region: CASSQRTGASGGAGNEQFF. The CDR3 DNA follows: TGCGCCAGCAGCCAGAGGACAGGTGCTAGCGGGGGGGCGGGGAATGAGCAGTTCTTC.

This chain links TRBV20-1 with TRBJ2-5, with TRBD2 as a possible D gene (5 bases). The assigned J gene may be wrong: the sequence end matches TRBJ2-7 better. This CDR3 has 13 residues. Germline V lookup: CDR1 DFQATT, CDR2 SNEGSKA (reference sequence). In DNA form, the CDR3 reads TGCAGTGCTGGAAGAACTAGGGTAGGCGAGCAGTACTTC. Amino acid sequence: CSAGRTRVGEQYF.

This clonotype has more than one count but fewer than ten. This chain connects TRBV27 to TRBJ1-2; 11 positions agree with TRBD1. Germline CDR1 reads MNHEY; CDR2 reads SMNVEV (reference sequence). CDR3 length: 16 residues. V lost 5 bases, J lost 9 bases, and 14 bases stayed unmatched. DNA for the CDR3: TGTGCCAGCAGTCTTGGACAGGGGGCCGCGCATCGGAGCTACACCTTC. Protein sequence: CASSLGQGAAHRSYTF.

The J gene is TRBJ1-2, the V gene TRBV5-6; D perhaps matches TRBD1 (5 bases). The CDR3 extends over 15 amino acids. Between the trimmed V and J ends, which lost 1 base and 2 bases, there was a span of 12 bases. Looked up from germline, CDR1 is SGHDT and CDR2 is YYEEEE. The CDR3 loop is CASSLWGPRNYGYTF. In DNA, the CDR3 is TGTGCCAGCAGCTTGTGGGGCCCAAGGAACTATGGCTACACCTTC.

This clonotype occurred a few times. The CDR3 protein is CASSMGQGYGYTF. CDR3 DNA: TGTGCCAGCAGCATGGGACAGGGCTATGGCTACACCTTC. The V call is TRBV7-9, the J call TRBJ1-2; 9 nucleotides line up with TRBD1. J lost 4 bases, V lost 5 bases, and 2 bases had no gene match. The CDR3 has 13 residues. Germline CDR1 reads SEHNR; CDR2 reads FQNEAQ (reference sequence).

Only a few counts were recorded for this clonotype. J is TRBJ2-4 and V is TRBV9; D possibly matches TRBD1 or TRBD2 (5 bases each). This CDR3 is built from 13 residues. Germline V CDR1 and CDR2: SGDLS, YYNGEE. V lost 2 bases to trimming and J lost 8 bases, with 11 bases between them. CDR3 bases: TGTGCCAGCAGCGTCGGGGCGGTGGACATTCAGTACTTC. It translates to CASSVGAVDIQYF.

The V gene is TRBV28, the J gene TRBJ2-5; 12 bases fit TRBD2. The length of the CDR3 is 13 residues. Germline CDR1 reads MDHEN; CDR2 reads SYDVKM. The trim removed 7 bases at V and 5 bases at J, leaving 2 bases unmatched. The CDR3 DNA reads TGTGCCAGCACTAGCGGGAGGGCGGAGACCCAGTACTTC. Translation gives CASTSGRAETQYF.

This chain uses TRBV6-2 or TRBV6-3 with TRBJ2-1; no firm D call. The CDR3 runs to 16 residues. Deletions cut 5 bases from V and 0 bases from J, with 14 bases between. Germline assignment: CDR1 MNHEY and CDR2 SVGEGT. The CDR3 sequence is CASSDGRLDSYNEQFF. The CDR3 DNA is TGTGCCAGCAGTGATGGAAGGCTCGACTCCTACAATGAGCAGTTCTTC.

This chain connects TRBV4-3 to TRBJ1-1; D perhaps matches TRBD1 (5 bases). The germline V and J ends were trimmed by 0 bases and 2 bases, with 16 bases remaining between them. This CDR3 comprises 17 residues. The germline CDR1 and CDR2 sequences are LGHNA and YSLEER. The CDR3 sequence is CASSQDPPGLSNTEAFF. The CDR3, as DNA: TGCGCCAGCAGCCAAGATCCCCCAGGGTTAAGCAACACTGAAGCTTTCTTT.

The gene calls are TRBV19 and TRBJ1-2; no definite D call. The V gene's germline CDR1 is LNHDA and CDR2 SQIVND (reference sequence). Trimming took 2 bases from V and 5 from J, leaving 9 bases between them. The CDR3 consists of 13 residues. CDR3 coding DNA: TGTGCCAGTAGTATAAGGCCACGTTATGGCTACACCTTC. This encodes CASSIRPRYGYTF.

This rearrangement joins TRBV12-3 or TRBV12-4 to TRBJ2-4; TRBD1 matches 9 bases. With 8 bases clipped from V and 14 bases from J, the junction kept 22 bases outside the gene matches. The CDR3 is 16 amino acids. The DNA of the CDR3 is TGTGCCAGCCTTCCCGCAACCGGGACAGGGACCAGGGGCAAGTACTTC. Protein: CASLPATGTGTRGKYF.

The J gene is TRBJ2-7, the V gene TRBV2; 8 bases are a match to TRBD1. The CDR3 totals 15 residues. Germline CDR1 and CDR2: SNHLY and FYNNEI. The J segment lost 0 bases and the V segment lost 7 bases, leaving 8 bases of the junction unmatched. CDR3 DNA sequence: TGTGCCAGCACCAACCAGGGGGCAGCCTCCTACGAGCAGTACTTC. It codes for CASTNQGAASYEQYF.

This clonotype has just one count. The genes are TRBV14 and TRBJ2-2; TRBD2 might be the D (6 bases). Trimming left V 1 base short and J 2 bases short, with 11 bases between. CDR1 is SGHDN and CDR2 is FVKESK in the germline V gene. The CDR3 sequence is 16 residues long. In DNA, the CDR3 is TGTGCCAGCAGCCAAGGGAGACTAGTTAACACCGGGGAGCTGTTTTTT. It translates to CASSQGRLVNTGELFF.

The chain couples TRBV7-2 to TRBJ2-1; 8 bases line up with TRBD2. Germline V gene sequence: CDR1 SGHTA, CDR2 FQGNSA. The CDR3 contains 12 residues. The V segment lost 5 bases and the J segment 8 bases; nucleotides outside the gene matches: 2. The CDR3 reads CASSRGGHEQFF. CDR3 sequence (DNA): TGTGCCAGCAGCCGGGGGGGACATGAGCAGTTCTTC.

This clonotype was counted many times. This chain joins TRBV6-5 and TRBJ2-4; the D is unclear. Germline lookup yields CDR1 MNHEY and CDR2 SVGAGI. This CDR3 comprises 18 residues. Trimming pared 0 bases from V and 1 base from J, leaving 16 bases between. In DNA form, the CDR3 reads TGTGCCAGCAGTTACTCTCGGGCTGGGTTGGGGGCCAAAAACATTCAGTACTTC. Translation: CASSYSRAGLGAKNIQYF.

This clonotype was detected only a few times. V is TRBV7-9 and J is TRBJ2-3; TRBD2 might be the D (5 bases). Germline CDR1 is SEHNR and CDR2 is FQNEAQ (reference sequence). V was shortened by 6 bases and J by 2 bases, with 12 bases between the two germline ends. The length of the CDR3 is 14 residues. CDR3 residues: CASSHPSLTDTQYF. Written as DNA, the CDR3 is TGTGCCAGCAGTCACCCTAGCCTCACAGATACGCAGTATTTT.

This sequence joins TRBV5-8 and TRBJ1-1; 8 nucleotides agree with TRBD1. The germline CDR1 and CDR2 sequences are SGHTS and YDEGEE. The CDR3 sequence is 15 residues long. With V trimmed by 3 bases and J by 6 bases, 10 bases remained unmatched. CDR3: CASSSTTGTGSEAFF. As DNA, the CDR3 is TGTGCCAGCAGCTCGACTACCGGGACAGGCTCTGAAGCTTTCTTT.